The present TCR beta chain was sequenced within a study of T cells in Graves' hyperthyroidism and ophthalmopathy (dated by TCRdb to the late 2010s). A note on the overall study: Peripheral blood samples were taken at initial diagnosis, before any treatment was given. To identify TCR V-J signatures that set the groups apart, the researchers used a discovery cohort of about a hundred patients, made up of around 40 with Graves' ophthalmopathy and about 59 with stable Graves' hyperthyroidism. Prospective prediction of ophthalmopathy was tested in an independent validation cohort of some 19 hyperthyroidism patients and roughly 16 patients who later progressed to ophthalmopathy. The 85 to 100 discovery patients were divided at random into training and test sets in a 7:3 ratio. Thyroid tissue and blood T-cell repertoires from about 6 Graves' hyperthyroidism patients were also compared in the study. Once sampling was done, hyperthyroidism patients were given methimazole at a starting dose of 30 mg daily, whereas ophthalmopathy patients were given high-dose intravenous methylprednisolone. The paper describes TCR Vbeta CDR3 sequencing of 120 to 150 peripheral blood samples, made up of roughly 40 ophthalmopathy patients, more than 70 hyperthyroidism patients and 17 progressor patients.

Amplification of TCR beta CDR3 regions was carried out from RNA transcripts. A first-round RT-PCR of the TCR CDR3 used the HTBI primer set with the Qiagen OneStep RT-PCR kit. Libraries were constructed in a second round of multiplex PCR, after which size selection and purification were performed. Libraries were sequenced paired-end with 100 bp reads on an Illumina HiSeq2000. The paper's processing steps were these. SOAPnuke was used to process the raw data, with reads discarded if the reads contained adapters or uncalled bases, had a mean Phred below 15, or lacked an exact constant-primer or identifier match. COPE v1.2.5 was used to merge high-quality paired reads, and clonotypes were defined as unique nucleotide sequences. MiTCR v1.1 was used to align clonotypes to the IMGT TRBV, TRBD and TRBJ reference segments. Only V-J combinations with frequency above 0.0001, covering roughly 99% of repertoires, were analysed. A TCS score was defined as the ratio of F50 (clonal expansion) to E x V (chaos), with BLOSUM62-based TCRdist applied between CDR3 peptides within each V-J. Welch's t-statistics and random forest reduced several hundred V-J features to 13, which were used in a naive Bayes classifier (R e1071). Starting from the raw public reads, TCRdb applied fastp trimming at Q25, assembled clones with MiXCR and retained in-frame beta chains. CDR3 protein sequences are deduplicated, and each keeps its most common genes and DNA. The V and J calls reflect TCRdb's pipeline rather than the authors' work. This sample comprises approximately 520,000 distinct CDR3 sequences, roughly a quarter of them detected only once. The ten largest account for about 11% of the sample.

This clonotype was counted a few times. Its antigen remains unidentified. It has no much larger one-base neighbor in the sample; base qualities were not kept. In the ophthalmopathy patients, disease was moderately to severely active, with a Clinical Activity Score of 3 or more, a NOSPECS grade of 4 or more, and a duration of less than 3 months. Any patient with an uncontrolled infection, another autoimmune disease, pregnancy or lactation was excluded. Diagnoses were based on clinical symptoms, serum thyroxine and TRAb, thyroid ultrasound and orbital computed tomography. PBMCs were separated from under 12 ml of fresh peripheral blood using Ficoll-Paque density gradient centrifugation. Trizol reagent was used to extract total RNA, and RNA quality was then checked on an Agilent 2100 Bioanalyzer. V drops 2 bases and J drops 2 bases, leaving 12 bases in between. According to the germline V gene, CDR1 reads KGHSH and CDR2 reads LQKENI. The CDR3 goes from the cysteine to the phenylalanine over 15 residues. Only the CDR3 DNA is retained, 45 bases long and in frame from the first base.

The research as a whole found: In cross-validation, a model built on a 13 V-J signature told ophthalmopathy apart from stable hyperthyroidism with approximately 90% sensitivity and roughly 83% specificity, and in testing the same model reached 80%/75%. No statistical method was used to fix the sample size in advance, and group allocation was not hidden from the investigators. Blood samples also contained most of the expanded thyroid clonotypes (frequency above 0.001), which suggests that blood repertoires may reflect thyroid immune responses. In validation, progression to ophthalmopathy was predicted by the model with 70.59% sensitivity and nearly 75% specificity, a median of approximately 6.5 months before onset.

The receptor was isolated from a woman in her 30s with Graves' ophthalmopathy. The chain is encoded by TRBV18 joined to TRBJ1-1; a confident D gene designation cannot be given. The sequencing sample was made of blood. The CDR3 amino acid sequence is: CASSPSTGPNTEAFF. The sequenced DNA is TGTGCCAGCTCACCATCGACCGGCCCAAACACTGAAGCTTTCTTT.